Included here is one TCR beta chain sequence, with context. Profiled with immunoSEQ multiplex PCR; TCRdb holds only in-frame clones, not every one. Here the sample spans about 350,000 clones, approximately 85% being singletons. The sample belongs to a study of Ad26.COV2.S vaccination and SARS-CoV-2 variants. Trimming took 6 bases from V and 4 from J, leaving 12 bases between them. Germline-derived CDR1 and CDR2 are MNHEY and SVGAGI. The CDR3 sequence is 13 residues long. As for treatment: roughly 20 received Ad26.COV2.S at low or high dose, single or two shots; a few received placebo; per-sample allocation not given. Sample collection was performed on day 63 after the first vaccine or placebo injection.

The V gene is TRBV6-5, the J gene TRBJ1-1, with D possibly being TRBD1 (5 bases). The sequence derives from a person aged 18-60 years who received the Ad26.COV2.S COVID-19 vaccine or a placebo. Material: peripheral blood, obtained in a trial of Ad26.COV2.S vaccine versus placebo. CDR3 in amino acids: CASRRGPGTEAFF. CDR3 DNA: TGTGCCAGCAGACGGGGCCCCGGCACTGAAGCTTTCTTT.